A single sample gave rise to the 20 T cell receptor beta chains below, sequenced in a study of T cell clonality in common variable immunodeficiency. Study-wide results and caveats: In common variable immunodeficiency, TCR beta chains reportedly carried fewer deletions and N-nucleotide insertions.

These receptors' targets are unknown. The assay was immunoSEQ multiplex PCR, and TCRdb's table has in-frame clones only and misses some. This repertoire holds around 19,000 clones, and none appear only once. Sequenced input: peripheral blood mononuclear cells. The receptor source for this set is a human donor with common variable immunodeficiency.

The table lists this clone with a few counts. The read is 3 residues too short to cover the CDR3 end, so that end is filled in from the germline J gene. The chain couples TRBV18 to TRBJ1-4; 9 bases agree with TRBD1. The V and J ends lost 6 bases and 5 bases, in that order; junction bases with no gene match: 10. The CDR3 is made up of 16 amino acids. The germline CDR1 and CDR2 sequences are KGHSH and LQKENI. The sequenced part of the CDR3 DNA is TGTGCCAGCTCCCTCTCCCCCGGGACAGGGAATGAAAAA. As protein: CASSLSPGTGNEK. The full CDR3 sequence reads CASSLSPGTGNEKLFF.

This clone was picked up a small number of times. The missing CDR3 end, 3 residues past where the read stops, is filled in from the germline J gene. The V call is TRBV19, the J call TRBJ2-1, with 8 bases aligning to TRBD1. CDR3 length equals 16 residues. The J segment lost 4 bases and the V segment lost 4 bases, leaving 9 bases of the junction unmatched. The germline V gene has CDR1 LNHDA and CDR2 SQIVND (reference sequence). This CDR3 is CASSNPQGAGYNEQFF. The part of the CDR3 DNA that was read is TGTGCCAGTAGTAATCCTCAGGGGGCTGGATACAATGAG.

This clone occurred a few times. The CDR3 protein is CASSLVAGTTGELFF. The part of the CDR3 DNA that was read is TGTGCCAGCAGCTTAGTCGCGGGGACCACCGGGGAG. V and J are TRBV7-2 and TRBJ2-2; perhaps TRBD2 as D (6 bases). The DNA ends 3 residues before the CDR3 does, and the rest of the CDR3 is filled in from the germline J gene. Between the trimmed V and J ends, which lost 1 base and 4 bases, there was a span of 10 bases. The CDR3 covers 15 residues. The germline V gene encodes CDR1 SGHTA and CDR2 FQGNSA.

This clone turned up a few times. The CDR3 sequence: CAWNRGLDQPQHF. The part of the CDR3 DNA that was read is TGTGCCTGGAATAGGGGTTTAGATCAGCCC. This sequence joins TRBV30 and TRBJ1-5; weak D call: TRBD1 (5 bases). The read gets to within 3 residues of the CDR3 end, and the germline J gene fills in the rest. Looked up from germline, CDR1 is GTSNPN and CDR2 is SVGIG (reference sequence). V gave up 4 bases and J gave up 5 bases, with 12 bases separating them. The CDR3 has 13 residues.

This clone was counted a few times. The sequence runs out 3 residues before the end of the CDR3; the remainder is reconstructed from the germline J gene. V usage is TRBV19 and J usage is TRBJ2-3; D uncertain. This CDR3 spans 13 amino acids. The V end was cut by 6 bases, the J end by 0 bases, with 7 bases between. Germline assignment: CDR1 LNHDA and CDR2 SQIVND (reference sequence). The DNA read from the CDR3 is TGTGCCAGTAGCCGACTGAGCACAGATACG. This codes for CASSRLSTDT. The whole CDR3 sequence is CASSRLSTDTQYF.

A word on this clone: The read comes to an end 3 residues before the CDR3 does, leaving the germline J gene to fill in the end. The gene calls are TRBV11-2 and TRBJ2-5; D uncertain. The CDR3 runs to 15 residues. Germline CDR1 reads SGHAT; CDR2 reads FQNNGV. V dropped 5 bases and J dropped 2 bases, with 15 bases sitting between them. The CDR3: CASSKVVTEQETQYF. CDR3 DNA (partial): TGTGCCAGCAGCAAAGTCGTAACAGAGCAAGAGACC.

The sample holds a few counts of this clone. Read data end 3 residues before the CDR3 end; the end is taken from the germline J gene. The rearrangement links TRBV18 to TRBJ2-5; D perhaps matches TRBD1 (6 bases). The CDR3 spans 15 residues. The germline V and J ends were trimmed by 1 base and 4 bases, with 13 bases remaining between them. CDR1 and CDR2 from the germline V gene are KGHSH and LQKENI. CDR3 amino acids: CASSPRGQGRETQYF. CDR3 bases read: TGTGCCAGCTCACCACGCGGCCAGGGGAGAGAGACC.

The CDR3 DNA, read in part, is TGTGCCAGCGGGGGGTATGAGACC. Protein: CASGGYET. The complete CDR3 reads CASGGYETQYF. The chain uses TRBV2 and TRBJ2-5, with a possible D match to TRBD2 (6 bases). The read gets to within 3 residues of the CDR3 end, and the germline J gene fills in the rest. CDR3 length equals 11 residues. Germline V gene data show CDR1 as SNHLY and CDR2 as FYNNEI. Trimming took 8 bases from V and 5 from J, leaving 9 bases between them.

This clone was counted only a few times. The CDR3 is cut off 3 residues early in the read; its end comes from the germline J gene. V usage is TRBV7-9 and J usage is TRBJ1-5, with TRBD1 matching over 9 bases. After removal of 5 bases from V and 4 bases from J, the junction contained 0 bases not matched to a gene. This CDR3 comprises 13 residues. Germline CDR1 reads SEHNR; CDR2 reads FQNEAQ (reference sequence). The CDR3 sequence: CASSGQGNQPQHF. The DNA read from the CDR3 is TGTGCCAGCAGCGGACAGGGGAATCAGCCC.

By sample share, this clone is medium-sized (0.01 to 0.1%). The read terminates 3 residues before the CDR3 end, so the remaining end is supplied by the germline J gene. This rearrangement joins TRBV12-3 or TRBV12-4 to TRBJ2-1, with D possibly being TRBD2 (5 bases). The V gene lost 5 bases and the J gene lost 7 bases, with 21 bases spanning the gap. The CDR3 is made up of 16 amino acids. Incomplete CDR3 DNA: TGTGCCAGCAGTGATTTTAGGGCCAAGGGCGGGAATGAG. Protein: CASSDFRAKGGNE. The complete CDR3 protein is CASSDFRAKGGNEQFF.

The DNA read from the CDR3 is TGTGCCAGTAGTCGCGGACAGGGGGCGAGTGACGAGACC. It codes for CASSRGQGASDET. The whole CDR3 reads CASSRGQGASDETQYF. This chain links TRBV19 with TRBJ2-5; 11 nucleotides match TRBD1. The sequenced fragment ends 3 residues before the CDR3 boundary, so the rest is inferred from the germline J gene. CDR3 length equals 16 residues. J lost 5 bases, V lost 5 bases, and 10 bases had no gene match. Per germline, CDR1 LNHDA and CDR2 SQIVND (reference sequence).

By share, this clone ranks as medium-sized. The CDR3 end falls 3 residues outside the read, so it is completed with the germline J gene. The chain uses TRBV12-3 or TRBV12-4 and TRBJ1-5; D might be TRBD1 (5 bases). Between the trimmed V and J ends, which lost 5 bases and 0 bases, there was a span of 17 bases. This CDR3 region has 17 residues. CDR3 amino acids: CASSRGLLPYSNQPQHF. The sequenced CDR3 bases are TGTGCCAGCAGTCGGGGACTACTACCCTATAGCAATCAGCCC.

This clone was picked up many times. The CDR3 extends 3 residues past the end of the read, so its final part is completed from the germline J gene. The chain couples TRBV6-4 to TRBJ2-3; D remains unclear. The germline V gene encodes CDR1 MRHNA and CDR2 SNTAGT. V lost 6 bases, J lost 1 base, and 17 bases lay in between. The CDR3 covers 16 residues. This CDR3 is CASSLTGGSGTDTQYF. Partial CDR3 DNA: TGTGCCAGCAGCCTGACTGGTGGCAGCGGCACAGATACG.

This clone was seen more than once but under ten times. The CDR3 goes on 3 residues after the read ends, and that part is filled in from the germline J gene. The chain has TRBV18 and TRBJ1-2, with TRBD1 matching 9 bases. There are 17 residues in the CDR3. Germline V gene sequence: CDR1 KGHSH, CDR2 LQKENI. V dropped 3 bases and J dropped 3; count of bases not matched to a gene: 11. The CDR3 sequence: CASSPQGTGGADYGYTF. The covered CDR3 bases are TGTGCCAGCTCACCCCAAGGTACAGGGGGCGCCGACTATGGC.

This chain's CDR3 is CAGAGVTLEQYF. The DNA read from the CDR3 is TGTGCCGGGGCGGGGGTTACCCTCGAG. The chain uses TRBV30 and TRBJ2-7, with 7 positions matching TRBD2. The read finishes 3 residues shy of the CDR3 end, and the germline J gene is used to complete it. Germline CDR1 GTSNPN, CDR2 SVGIG (reference sequence). This CDR3 region has 12 residues. The trim removed 8 bases at V and 6 bases at J, leaving 10 bases unmatched.

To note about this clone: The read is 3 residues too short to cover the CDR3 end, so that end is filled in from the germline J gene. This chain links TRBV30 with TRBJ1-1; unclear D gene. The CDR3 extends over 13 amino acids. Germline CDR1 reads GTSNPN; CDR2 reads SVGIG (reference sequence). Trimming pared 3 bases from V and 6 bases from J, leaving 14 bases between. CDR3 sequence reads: CAWRGPGGSEAFF. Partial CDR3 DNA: TGTGCCTGGAGAGGTCCTGGCGGCTCTGAA. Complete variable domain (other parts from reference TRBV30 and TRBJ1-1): SQTIHQWPATLVQPVGSPLSLECTVEGTSNPNLYWYRQAAGRGLQLLFYSVGIGQISSEVPQNLSASRPQDRQFILSSKKLLLSDSGFYLCAWRGPGGSEAFFGQGTRLTVV.

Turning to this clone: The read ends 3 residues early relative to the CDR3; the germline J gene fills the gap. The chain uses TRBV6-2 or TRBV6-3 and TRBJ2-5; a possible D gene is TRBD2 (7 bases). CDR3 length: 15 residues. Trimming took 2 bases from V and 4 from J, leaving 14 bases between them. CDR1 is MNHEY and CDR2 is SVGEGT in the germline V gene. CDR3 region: CASSYPLGGRETQYF. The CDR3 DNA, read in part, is TGTGCCAGCAGTTACCCCCTGGGGGGGCGAGAGACC.

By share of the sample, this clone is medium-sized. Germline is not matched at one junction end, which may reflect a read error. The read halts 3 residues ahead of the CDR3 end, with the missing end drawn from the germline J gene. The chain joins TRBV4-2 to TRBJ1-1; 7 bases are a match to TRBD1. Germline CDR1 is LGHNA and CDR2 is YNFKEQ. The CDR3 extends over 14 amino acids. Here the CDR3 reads CASSQLAGDSEAFF. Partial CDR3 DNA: TGCGCCAGCAGCCAATTAGCGGGGGACAGTGAA.

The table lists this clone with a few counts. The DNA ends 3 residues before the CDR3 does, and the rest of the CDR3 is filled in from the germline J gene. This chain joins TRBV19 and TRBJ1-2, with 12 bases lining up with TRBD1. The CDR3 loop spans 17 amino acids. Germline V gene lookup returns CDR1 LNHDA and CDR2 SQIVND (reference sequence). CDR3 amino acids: CASSIDGTGGRSLIYTF. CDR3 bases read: TGTGCCAGTAGTATAGACGGGACAGGGGGCCGGAGCCTCATT.

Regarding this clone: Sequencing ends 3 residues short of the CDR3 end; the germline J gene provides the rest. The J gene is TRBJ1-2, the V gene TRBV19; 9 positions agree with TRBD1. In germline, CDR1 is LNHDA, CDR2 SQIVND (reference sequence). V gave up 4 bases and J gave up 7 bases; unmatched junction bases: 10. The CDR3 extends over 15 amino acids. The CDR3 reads CASSTTGTGTIGYTF. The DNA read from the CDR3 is TGTGCCAGTAGTACCACCGGGACAGGGACGATTGGC. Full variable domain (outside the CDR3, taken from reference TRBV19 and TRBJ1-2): DGGITQSPKYLFRKEGQNVTLSCEQNLNHDAMYWYRQDPGQGLRLIYYSQIVNDFQKGDIAEGYSVSREKKESFPLTVTSAQKNPTAFYLCASSTTGTGTIGYTFGSGTRLTVV.